This T cell receptor beta chain was obtained from a study of blood T cell repertoires in COVID-19. Across the whole study: Samples taken during acute and convalescent COVID-19 were collected in the United States, Italy and Spain. In each case, the material was cDNA or gDNA derived from T cells, B-cell-depleted T cells, or PBMCs.

Original processing notes: Reference gene primer amplification gave nucleated cell count estimates. Repertoires were generated with immunoSEQ multiplex PCR, while TCRdb's copy carries only in-frame clones and drops some. Clonal size and the V and J genes are those of that table, whereas D and trimming came from the DNA. The data contain over 250,000 clones, 75% to 90% of them singletons. Germline V CDR1 and CDR2: SGHRS, YFSETQ. Deletions cut 4 bases from V and 2 bases from J, with 14 bases between. The CDR3 runs 15 residues. The sample was peripheral blood. The sequence was obtained from a woman aged 40 to 55 who had recovered from COVID-19. The rearrangement links TRBV5-1 to TRBJ2-3, with a weak D call TRBD2 (5 bases). This CDR3 is CASSPRTLSTDTQYF. In DNA, the CDR3 is TGCGCCAGCAGCCCAAGGACTTTATCCACAGATACGCAGTATTTT.